This entry lists 31 T cell receptor beta chains sequenced from one sample in a study of post-analysis software for immune sequencing data. These receptors' targets are unknown. Unique-molecular-identifier-tagged TCR beta cDNA libraries were used. MiXCR, applied by TCRdb to the PCR reads, yields one record per CDR3 protein. The sample includes over 700,000 distinct CDR3 sequences, roughly 29% of them seen just once. Study-level points and caveats: About 5 TRBV segments were more frequent in patients than controls; TRBV5-6, TRBV5-1 and TRBV20-1 belonged to this group.

Input material: blood. The receptors shown here come from a girl aged 10 to 17 with multiple sclerosis.

This clonotype was counted between two and nine times. The DNA for the CDR3 is TGTGCCAGCAGCCAAACAGAGATAGAGACCCAGTACTTC. It codes for CASSQTEIETQYF. The rearrangement uses TRBV7-8 and TRBJ2-5, with D hard to call. Between the trimmed V and J ends, which lost 5 bases and 4 bases, there was a span of 11 bases. Germline assignment: CDR1 SGHVS and CDR2 FQNEAQ. The CDR3 loop spans 13 amino acids.

This clonotype was recorded a few times. The chain links TRBV2 to TRBJ1-6; D uncertain. The CDR3 has 14 amino acids. Trimming cost V 6 bases and J 6 bases, with 12 bases left between them. Germline V gene sequence: CDR1 SNHLY, CDR2 FYNNEI. CDR3 region: CASRDDSINSPLHF. For the CDR3, the DNA is TGTGCCAGCAGAGACGACTCGATTAATTCACCCCTCCACTTT.

This clonotype has just a few counts. V usage is TRBV20-1 and J usage is TRBJ2-4, with 9 nucleotides matching TRBD1. TRBJ2-7 explains the end of the DNA better; the J call may be wrong. This CDR3 region has 17 residues. From germline, CDR1 is DFQATT and CDR2 SNEGSKA (reference sequence). The DNA of the CDR3 is TGCAGTGCTAGAGATCTCCGCTCACAGGGGGCGGGTTACGAGCAGTACTTC. Protein: CSARDLRSQGAGYEQYF.

The table lists this clonotype with a few counts. The chain is built from TRBV5-1 and TRBJ2-3, with D perhaps matching TRBD1 or TRBD2 (5 bases each). The V gene lost 4 bases and the J gene lost 0 bases, with 18 bases spanning the gap. Germline V CDR1 and CDR2: SGHRS, YFSETQ. This CDR3 contains 17 residues. CDR3 coding DNA: TGCGCCAGCAGCCCGGGTGGGGGAGCGGTGAGCACAGATACGCAGTATTTT. This translates into CASSPGGGAVSTDTQYF. Using reference TRBV5-1 and TRBJ2-3 for the parts outside the CDR3, the full variable domain is KAGVTQTPRYLIKTRGQQVTLSCSPISGHRSVSWYQQTPGQGLQFLFEYFSETQRNKGNFPGRFSGRQFSNSRSEMNVSTLELGDSALYLCASSPGGGAVSTDTQYFGPGTRLTVL.

This clonotype was observed a handful of times. This chain links TRBV28 with TRBJ2-3, with D tentatively TRBD2 (6 bases). This CDR3 has 15 amino acids. Germline CDR1 reads MDHEN; CDR2 reads SYDVKM. Trimming stripped 2 bases from V and 0 bases from J, with 9 bases between. The CDR3 reads CASSLPAGSTDTQYF. The DNA for the CDR3 is TGTGCCAGCAGTTTACCGGCGGGGAGCACAGATACGCAGTATTTT.

The chain is built from TRBV27 and TRBJ2-3, with no clear D. V gave up 3 bases and J gave up 0 bases, with 7 bases separating them. The germline V gene has CDR1 MNHEY and CDR2 SMNVEV (reference sequence). CDR3 length: 14 amino acids. The CDR3 region is CASSFRVSTDTQYF. The CDR3 DNA reads as TGTGCCAGCAGTTTCAGAGTGAGCACAGATACGCAGTATTTT.

This clonotype was found many times. The chain uses TRBV10-1 and TRBJ2-3, with D uncertain. V dropped 1 base and J dropped 6 bases, with 2 bases sitting between them. This CDR3 contains 11 residues. Germline V gives CDR1 WNHNN, CDR2 SYGVQD (reference sequence). As DNA, the CDR3 is TGCGCCAGCAGTGAGTTGGATACGCAGTATTTT. Protein product: CASSELDTQYF.

The chain is built from TRBV5-1 and TRBJ2-5, with TRBD1 matching 8 bases. The DNA end lines up better with TRBJ2-7; the J call may be wrong. Per the germline V gene, CDR1 is SGHRS and CDR2 is YFSETQ. The CDR3 contains 15 residues. Written as DNA, the CDR3 is TGCGCCAGCACCACAACAGGGGGGCCTAGGGACGAGCAGTACTTC. It yields the protein CASTTTGGPRDEQYF.

This clonotype was found a few times. The genes are TRBV20-1 and TRBJ2-5; possible D gene TRBD1, 6 bases. The CDR3 contains 12 residues. Germline V CDR1 and CDR2: DFQATT, SNEGSKA (reference sequence). Trimming removed 5 bases from V and 3 bases from J, with 10 bases in between. The DNA of the CDR3 is TGCAGTGCTTACCGGACAGAAGAGACCCAGTACTTC. Translated: CSAYRTEETQYF.

This clonotype has more than one count but fewer than ten. The genes are TRBV7-9 and TRBJ2-1, with 7 bases identical to TRBD1. The CDR3 contains 15 residues. CDR1 is SEHNR and CDR2 is FQNEAQ in the germline V gene (reference sequence). Unmatched junction bases numbered 7, after V lost 0 bases and J lost 8 bases. The CDR3 region is CASSLALDRVHEQFF. As DNA, the CDR3 is TGTGCCAGCAGCTTAGCGCTCGACAGGGTCCATGAGCAGTTCTTC.

This clonotype was seen only a few times. The chain uses TRBV4-2 and TRBJ2-3; 9 bases are a match to TRBD2. V trimming: 4 bases; J trimming: 2 bases; junction bases outside the gene matches: 13. This CDR3 is built from 18 residues. Germline V gene data show CDR1 as LGHNA and CDR2 as YNFKEQ. DNA of the CDR3: TGTGCCAGCAGCCGCTACAAGCGGGGGGAACCTTACACAGATACGCAGTATTTT. This gives the protein CASSRYKRGEPYTDTQYF.

This clonotype has just a few counts. The chain recombines TRBV7-2 with TRBJ1-2; perhaps TRBD1 as D (5 bases). Germline-derived CDR1 and CDR2 are SGHTA and FQGNSA. The CDR3 length is 16 residues. V lost 6 bases and J 6 bases, leaving 23 bases between the germline ends. This chain's CDR3 is CASSFGLLRDSDGYTF. The DNA for the CDR3 is TGTGCCAGCAGTTTCGGCCTACTCCGGGACTCCGATGGCTACACCTTC.

As for this clonotype: One junction end disagrees with the germline gene, perhaps due to a read error. The chain joins TRBV10-2 to TRBJ1-2; 10 bases map to TRBD1. The CDR3 is 14 amino acids. Germline V CDR1 and CDR2: WSHSY, SAAADI. CDR3 sequence reads: CTSSGGQGNYGYTF. CDR3 coding DNA: TGCACCAGCAGTGGGGGACAGGGGAACTATGGCTACACCTTC.

The gene calls are TRBV12-3 or TRBV12-4 and TRBJ2-4; D unclear. Gene TRBJ2-7 matches the end of the DNA better, so the J call may be wrong. This CDR3 has 15 amino acids. Written as DNA, the CDR3 is TGTGCCAGCAGTTTAGCTGGAGTCGTGAGCTACGAGCAGTACTTC. Translated, it gives CASSLAGVVSYEQYF.

This clonotype occurred a few times. The J gene is TRBJ2-4, the V gene TRBV20-1, with D perhaps TRBD1 (5 bases). V was shortened by 3 bases and J by 0 bases, with 12 bases between the two germline ends. The CDR3 consists of 15 residues. Looked up from germline, CDR1 is DFQATT and CDR2 is SNEGSKA (reference sequence). The chain's CDR3 is CSARPRGAAKNIQYF. CDR3 sequence (DNA): TGCAGTGCTAGGCCCCGTGGGGCAGCCAAAAACATTCAGTACTTC.

The chain is built from TRBV11-2 and TRBJ1-1, with D maybe TRBD1 (6 bases). The CDR3 length is 16 residues. The V and J ends lost 4 bases and 0 bases respectively, with 15 bases between them. Germline loops: CDR1 SGHAT, CDR2 FQNNGV. CDR3 DNA: TGTGCCAGCAGCTACCAGGGTGGGGGCATGAACACTGAAGCTTTCTTT. Encoded protein: CASSYQGGGMNTEAFF.

This clonotype was counted once. V is TRBV5-1 and J is TRBJ2-7; TRBD2 aligns across 11 bases. In germline, CDR1 is SGHRS, CDR2 YFSETQ. The junction had 2 bases not matched to a gene; V was cut back by 0 bases and J by 3 bases. The CDR3 runs 15 residues. The CDR3 region is CASSLDSGRDYEQYF. In DNA, the CDR3 is TGCGCCAGCAGCTTGGATAGCGGGAGGGACTACGAGCAGTACTTC.

The chain employs TRBV6-5 and TRBJ2-5; D call uncertain. Trimming removed 6 bases from V and 4 bases from J, with 21 bases in between. The CDR3 is made up of 16 amino acids. Germline assignment: CDR1 MNHEY and CDR2 SVGAGI. This CDR3 is CASSPLSRIPRETQYF. CDR3 in DNA: TGTGCCAGCAGCCCCCTGAGCAGGATACCCCGAGAGACCCAGTACTTC.

This chain connects TRBV20-1 to TRBJ2-3; 7 nucleotides match TRBD2. The trim removed 6 bases at V and 6 bases at J, leaving 21 bases unmatched. The germline V gene encodes CDR1 DFQATT and CDR2 SNEGSKA (reference sequence). The CDR3 covers 17 residues. Here the CDR3 reads CSADFAGREPPHDTQYF. CDR3 coding DNA: TGCAGTGCGGACTTCGCGGGGCGGGAGCCCCCTCACGATACGCAGTATTTT.

This clonotype was found a few times. J is TRBJ2-3 and V is TRBV20-1; 9 nucleotides match TRBD2. J lost 4 bases, V lost 5 bases, and 7 bases had no gene match. CDR3 size: 14 residues. CDR1 is DFQATT and CDR2 is SNEGSKA in the germline V gene (reference sequence). The CDR3 DNA reads as TGCAGTGCTGGGACTAGCAGGATTCCAGATACGCAGTATTTT. The encoded protein is CSAGTSRIPDTQYF.

Only a few counts were recorded for this clonotype. The chain joins TRBV6-6 to TRBJ2-3; tentatively, D is TRBD2 (6 bases). The length of the CDR3 is 15 residues. Trimming pared 2 bases from V and 6 bases from J, leaving 15 bases between. From germline, CDR1 is MNHNY and CDR2 SVGAGI (reference sequence). In nucleotides, the CDR3 is TGTGCCAGCAGTTACGAACGGGGAGGCCCGGATACGCAGTATTTT. Translating it yields CASSYERGGPDTQYF.

This clonotype was detected only a few times. The chain carries TRBV5-5 and TRBJ2-1, with TRBD1 matching over 7 bases. CDR1 is SGHKS, CDR2 YYEKEE, per germline (reference sequence). V lost 5 bases, J lost 1 base, and 6 bases stayed unmatched. The CDR3 consists of 15 residues. CDR3 sequence (DNA): TGTGCCAGCAGTTGGGGCAGGGGGTCCTACAATGAGCAGTTCTTC. Residues: CASSWGRGSYNEQFF.

In its sample, this clonotype was seen a few times. V is TRBV12-3 or TRBV12-4 and J is TRBJ1-1, with 8 nucleotides matching TRBD1. The CDR3 totals 14 residues. V lost 8 bases to trimming and J lost 0 bases; unmatched junction nucleotides: 5. The CDR3 sequence is CASGGQGLNTEAFF. As DNA, the CDR3 is TGTGCCAGCGGCGGACAGGGCCTGAACACTGAAGCTTTCTTT.

This clonotype has a handful of counts. The chain is built from TRBV11-2 and TRBJ2-7; TRBD1 or TRBD2 may be the D gene (5 bases each). Germline values: CDR1 SGHAT, CDR2 FQNNGV. The CDR3 length is 16 residues. V lost 0 bases to trimming and J lost 2 bases, with 14 bases between them. As DNA, the CDR3 is TGTGCCAGCAGCTTAGATGGGTGGGGGACCACCTACGAGCAGTACTTC. It yields the protein CASSLDGWGTTYEQYF.

The rearrangement links TRBV28 to TRBJ2-2, with D possibly being TRBD1 or TRBD2 (5 bases each). Between the trimmed V and J ends, which lost 7 bases and 5 bases, there was a span of 11 bases. The CDR3 runs 13 residues. CDR1 and CDR2 (germline): MDHEN, SYDVKM. The CDR3 loop reads CASILEGTGELFF. The CDR3 DNA reads TGTGCCAGCATTCTAGAGGGGACCGGGGAGCTGTTTTTT. The variable domain in full, completed from reference TRBV28 and TRBJ2-2, reads DVKVTQSSRYLVKRTGEKVFLECVQDMDHENMFWYRQDPGLGLRLIYFSYDVKMKEKGDIPEGYSVSREKKERFSLILESASTNQTSMYLCASILEGTGELFFGEGSRLTVL.

The CDR3 loop is CSAMEGGEQYF. DNA of the CDR3: TGCAGCGCCATGGAAGGGGGCGAGCAGTACTTC. This chain joins TRBV29-1 and TRBJ2-7, with D perhaps matching TRBD1 (6 bases). Germline CDR1 SQVTM, CDR2 ANQGSEA. Deletions cut 7 bases from V and 6 bases from J, with 13 bases between. The CDR3 spans 11 residues.

This clonotype was seen more than once but under ten times. The chain uses TRBV21-1 and TRBJ2-7; TRBD1, the table's D call, lacks a check against the DNA. TRBV21-1 is a listed pseudogene. This CDR3 is 15 amino acids long. The CDR3 region is CASSKDGDGTYEQYF. The CDR3 nucleotides read TGTGCCAGCAGCAAAGATGGGGACGGTACCTACGAGCAGTACTTC.

V usage is TRBV2 and J usage is TRBJ2-5; D is ambiguous. Germline values: CDR1 SNHLY, CDR2 FYNNEI. V gave up 4 bases and J gave up 8 bases, with 5 bases separating them. This CDR3 comprises 10 residues. CDR3 amino acids: CASSGPTQYF. CDR3 coding DNA: TGTGCCAGCAGTGGTCCCACCCAGTACTTC.

The rearrangement joins TRBV20-1 to TRBJ2-5; 15 bases map to TRBD2. Germline assignment: CDR1 DFQATT and CDR2 SNEGSKA (reference sequence). The CDR3 is made up of 16 amino acids. V shed 3 bases, J shed 5 bases, and the junction held 7 bases outside the gene matches. The CDR3 region is CSARGLAGGPRETQYF. As DNA, the CDR3 is TGCAGTGCTAGGGGACTAGCGGGGGGCCCTCGGGAGACCCAGTACTTC.

This rearrangement joins TRBV5-1 to TRBJ1-2; TRBD1 matches 7 bases. Germline V gene lookup returns CDR1 SGHRS and CDR2 YFSETQ. After removal of 0 bases from V and 6 bases from J, the junction contained 5 bases not matched to a gene. This CDR3 comprises 14 residues. CDR3 protein: CASSLVTGFNGYTF. The DNA of the CDR3 is TGCGCCAGCAGCTTGGTGACAGGGTTTAATGGCTACACCTTC.

This clonotype was counted a few times. The chain has TRBV4-3 and TRBJ2-7, with 9 bases fitting TRBD2. With V trimmed by 0 bases and J by 2 bases, 5 bases remained unmatched. CDR1 and CDR2 from the germline V gene are LGHNA and YSLEER. The CDR3 loop spans 16 amino acids. The CDR3 loop is CASSQDWASGTYEQYF. CDR3 bases: TGCGCCAGCAGCCAAGATTGGGCTAGCGGGACCTACGAGCAGTACTTC.